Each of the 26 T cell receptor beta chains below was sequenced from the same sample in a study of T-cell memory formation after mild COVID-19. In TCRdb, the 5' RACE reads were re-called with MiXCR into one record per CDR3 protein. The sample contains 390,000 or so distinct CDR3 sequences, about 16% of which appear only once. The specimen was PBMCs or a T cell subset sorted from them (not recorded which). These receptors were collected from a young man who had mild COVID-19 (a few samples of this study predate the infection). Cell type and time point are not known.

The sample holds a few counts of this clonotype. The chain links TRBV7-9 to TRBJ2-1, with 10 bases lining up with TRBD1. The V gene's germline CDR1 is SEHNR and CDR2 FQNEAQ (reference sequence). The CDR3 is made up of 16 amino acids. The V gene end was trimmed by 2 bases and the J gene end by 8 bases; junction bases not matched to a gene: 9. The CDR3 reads CASSLSRDRGGDEQFF. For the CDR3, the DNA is TGTGCCAGCAGCTTATCACGGGACAGGGGAGGCGATGAGCAGTTCTTC. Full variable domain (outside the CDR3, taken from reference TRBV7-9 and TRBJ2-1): DTGVSQNPRHKITKRGQNVTFRCDPISEHNRLYWYRQTLGQGPEFLTYFQNEAQLEKSRLLSDRFSAERPKGSFSTLEIQRTEQGDSAMYLCASSLSRDRGGDEQFFGPGTRLTVL.

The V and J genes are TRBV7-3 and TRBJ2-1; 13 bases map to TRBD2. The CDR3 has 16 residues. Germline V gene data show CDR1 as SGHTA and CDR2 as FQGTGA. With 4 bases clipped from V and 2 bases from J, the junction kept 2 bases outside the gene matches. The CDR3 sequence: CASSSLAGGTYNEQFF. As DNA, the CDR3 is TGTGCCAGCAGCTCACTAGCGGGGGGGACCTACAATGAGCAGTTCTTC.

The CDR3 region has the DNA TGCGCCAGCAGCAAAATAGCGGAGACCCAGTACTTC. This gives the protein CASSKIAETQYF. The V and J genes are TRBV5-1 and TRBJ2-5, with D possibly being TRBD2 (5 bases). Trimming shortened V by 4 bases and J by 5 bases, and 9 bases separated the two germline ends. Germline V gene lookup returns CDR1 SGHRS and CDR2 YFSETQ. The CDR3 runs to 12 residues.

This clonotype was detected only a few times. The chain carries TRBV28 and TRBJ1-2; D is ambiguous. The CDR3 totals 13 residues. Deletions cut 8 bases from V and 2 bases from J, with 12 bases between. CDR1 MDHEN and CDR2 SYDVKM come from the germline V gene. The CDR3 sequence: CASGVRQNYGYTF. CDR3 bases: TGTGCCAGCGGGGTAAGGCAGAACTATGGCTACACCTTC.

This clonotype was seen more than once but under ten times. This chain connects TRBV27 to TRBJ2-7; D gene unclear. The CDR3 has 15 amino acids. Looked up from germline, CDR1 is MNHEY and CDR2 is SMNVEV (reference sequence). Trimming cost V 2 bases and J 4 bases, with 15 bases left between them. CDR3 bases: TGTGCCAGCAGTTTACGGGCGCGTGGGCCATACGAGCAGTACGTC. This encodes CASSLRARGPYEQYV.

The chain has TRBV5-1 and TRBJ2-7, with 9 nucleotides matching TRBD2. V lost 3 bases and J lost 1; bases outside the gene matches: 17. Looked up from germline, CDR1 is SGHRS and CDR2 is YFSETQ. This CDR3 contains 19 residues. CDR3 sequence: CASSSAGTSHPGSSYEQYF. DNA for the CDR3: TGCGCCAGCAGCTCCGCCGGGACTAGCCATCCCGGATCTTCCTACGAGCAGTACTTC.

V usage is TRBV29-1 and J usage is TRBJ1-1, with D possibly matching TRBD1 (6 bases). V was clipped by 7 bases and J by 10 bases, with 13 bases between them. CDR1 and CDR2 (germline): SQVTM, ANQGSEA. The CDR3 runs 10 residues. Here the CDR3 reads CSATTGRAFF. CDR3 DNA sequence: TGCAGCGCTACCACAGGGAGAGCTTTCTTT.

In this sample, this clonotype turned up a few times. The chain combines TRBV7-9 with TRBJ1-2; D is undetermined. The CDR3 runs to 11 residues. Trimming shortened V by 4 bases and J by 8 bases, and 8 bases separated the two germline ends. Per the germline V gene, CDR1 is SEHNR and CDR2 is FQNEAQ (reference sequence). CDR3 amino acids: CASSSWQGYTF. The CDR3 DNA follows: TGTGCCAGCAGCTCTTGGCAGGGCTACACCTTC.

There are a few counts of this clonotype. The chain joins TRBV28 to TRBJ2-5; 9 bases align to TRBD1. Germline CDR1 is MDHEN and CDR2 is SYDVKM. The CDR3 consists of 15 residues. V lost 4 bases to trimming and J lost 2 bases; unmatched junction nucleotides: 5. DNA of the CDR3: TGTGCCAGCAGTTACAGGGGGCCGGGGCAAGAGACCCAGTACTTC. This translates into CASSYRGPGQETQYF.

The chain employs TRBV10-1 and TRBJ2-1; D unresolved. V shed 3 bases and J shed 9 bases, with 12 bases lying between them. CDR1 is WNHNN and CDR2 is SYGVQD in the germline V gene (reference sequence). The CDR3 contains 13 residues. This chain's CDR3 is CASSDHLGSEQFF. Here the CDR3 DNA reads TGCGCCAGCAGTGACCACTTGGGGTCTGAGCAGTTCTTC.

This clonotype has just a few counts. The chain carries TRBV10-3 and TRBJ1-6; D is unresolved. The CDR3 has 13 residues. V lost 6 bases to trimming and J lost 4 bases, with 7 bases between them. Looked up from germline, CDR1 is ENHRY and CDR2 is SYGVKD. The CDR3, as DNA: TGTGCCATCAGGGCCAATTATAATTCACCCCTCCACTTT. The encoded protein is CAIRANYNSPLHF.

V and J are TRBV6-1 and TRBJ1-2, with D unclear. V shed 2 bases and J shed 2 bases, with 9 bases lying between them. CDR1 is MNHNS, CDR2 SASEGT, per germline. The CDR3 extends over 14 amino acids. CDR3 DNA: TGTGCCAGCAGTGAATTCGTACAGAACTATGGCTACACCTTC. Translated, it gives CASSEFVQNYGYTF.

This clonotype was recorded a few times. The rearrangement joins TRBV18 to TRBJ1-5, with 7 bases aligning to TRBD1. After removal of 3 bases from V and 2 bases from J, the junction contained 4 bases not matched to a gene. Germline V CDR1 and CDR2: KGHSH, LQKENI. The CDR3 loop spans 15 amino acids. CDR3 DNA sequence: TGTGCCAGCTCACCCACCGGGACAGGCAATCAGCCCCAGCATTTT. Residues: CASSPTGTGNQPQHF.

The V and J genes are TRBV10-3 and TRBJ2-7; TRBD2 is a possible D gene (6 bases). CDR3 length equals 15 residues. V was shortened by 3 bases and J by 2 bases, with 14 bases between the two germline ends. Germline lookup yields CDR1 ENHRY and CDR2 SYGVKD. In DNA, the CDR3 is TGTGCCATCAGTGAAGGCGGGGCAGGGACCTACGAGCAGTACGTC. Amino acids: CAISEGGAGTYEQYV.

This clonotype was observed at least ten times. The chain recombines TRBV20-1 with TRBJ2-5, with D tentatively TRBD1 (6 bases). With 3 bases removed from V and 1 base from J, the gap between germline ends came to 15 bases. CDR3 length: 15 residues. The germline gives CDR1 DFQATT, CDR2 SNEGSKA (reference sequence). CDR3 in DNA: TGCAGTGCTAGGGCCTCCGGGACAAGCCAAGAGACCCAGTACTTC. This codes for CSARASGTSQETQYF.

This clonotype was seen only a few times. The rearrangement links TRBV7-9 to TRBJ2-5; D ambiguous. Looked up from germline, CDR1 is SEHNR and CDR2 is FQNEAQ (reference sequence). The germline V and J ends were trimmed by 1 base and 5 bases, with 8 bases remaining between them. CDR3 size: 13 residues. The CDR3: CASSLEVRETQYF. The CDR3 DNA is TGTGCCAGCAGCTTAGAGGTTAGGGAGACCCAGTACTTC.

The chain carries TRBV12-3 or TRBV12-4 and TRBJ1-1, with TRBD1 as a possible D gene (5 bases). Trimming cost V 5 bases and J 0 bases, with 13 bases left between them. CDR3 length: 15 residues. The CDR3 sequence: CASSLQALMNTEAFF. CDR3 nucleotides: TGTGCCAGCAGTCTACAGGCCCTCATGAACACTGAAGCTTTCTTT.

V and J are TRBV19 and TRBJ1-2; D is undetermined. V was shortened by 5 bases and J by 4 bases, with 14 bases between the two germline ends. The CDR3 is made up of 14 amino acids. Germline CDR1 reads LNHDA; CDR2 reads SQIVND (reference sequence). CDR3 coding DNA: TGTGCCAGTAGTGTTCTGATCAGGTCCTATGGCTACACCTTC. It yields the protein CASSVLIRSYGYTF. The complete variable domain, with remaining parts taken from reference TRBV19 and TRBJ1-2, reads DGGITQSPKYLFRKEGQNVTLSCEQNLNHDAMYWYRQDPGQGLRLIYYSQIVNDFQKGDIAEGYSVSREKKESFPLTVTSAQKNPTAFYLCASSVLIRSYGYTFGSGTRLTVV.

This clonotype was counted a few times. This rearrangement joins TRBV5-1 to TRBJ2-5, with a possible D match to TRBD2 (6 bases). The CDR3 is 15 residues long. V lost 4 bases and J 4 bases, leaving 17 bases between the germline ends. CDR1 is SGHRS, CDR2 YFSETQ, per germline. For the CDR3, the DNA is TGCGCCAGCAGCGGGGAGACTAGTCTGGGAGAGACCCAGTACTTC. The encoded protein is CASSGETSLGETQYF.

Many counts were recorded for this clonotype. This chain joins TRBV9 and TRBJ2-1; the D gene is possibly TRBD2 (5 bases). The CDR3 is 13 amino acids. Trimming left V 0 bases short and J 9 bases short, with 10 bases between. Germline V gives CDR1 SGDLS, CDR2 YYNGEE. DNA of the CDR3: TGTGCCAGCAGCGTAGGGTCAGGAGGTGAGCAGTTCTTC. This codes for CASSVGSGGEQFF.

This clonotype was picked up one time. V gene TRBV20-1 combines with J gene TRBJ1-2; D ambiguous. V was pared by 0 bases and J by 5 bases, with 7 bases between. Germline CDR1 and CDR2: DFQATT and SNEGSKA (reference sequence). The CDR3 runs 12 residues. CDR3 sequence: CSARDLGYGYTF. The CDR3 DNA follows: TGCAGTGCTAGAGATCTCGGATATGGCTACACCTTC.

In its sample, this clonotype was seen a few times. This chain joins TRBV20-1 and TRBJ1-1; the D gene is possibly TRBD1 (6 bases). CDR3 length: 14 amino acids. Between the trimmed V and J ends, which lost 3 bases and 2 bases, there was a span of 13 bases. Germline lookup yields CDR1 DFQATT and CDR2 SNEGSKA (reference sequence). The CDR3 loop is CSASQGIFNTEAFF. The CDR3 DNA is TGCAGTGCTAGTCAGGGGATCTTCAACACTGAAGCTTTCTTT.

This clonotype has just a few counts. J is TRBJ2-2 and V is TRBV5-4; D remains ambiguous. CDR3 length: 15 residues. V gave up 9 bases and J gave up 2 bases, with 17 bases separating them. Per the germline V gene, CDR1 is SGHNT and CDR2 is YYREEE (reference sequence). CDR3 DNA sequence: TGTGCCATCTCCCCCGCTGCGGATAACACCGGGGAGCTGTTTTTT. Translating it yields CAISPAADNTGELFF.

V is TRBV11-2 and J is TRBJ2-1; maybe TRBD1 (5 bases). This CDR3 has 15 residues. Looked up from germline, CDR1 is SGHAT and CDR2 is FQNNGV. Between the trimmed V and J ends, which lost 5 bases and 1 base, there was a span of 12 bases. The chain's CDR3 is CASSPGLGSYNEQFF. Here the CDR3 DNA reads TGTGCCAGCAGCCCAGGGTTGGGATCCTACAATGAGCAGTTCTTC.

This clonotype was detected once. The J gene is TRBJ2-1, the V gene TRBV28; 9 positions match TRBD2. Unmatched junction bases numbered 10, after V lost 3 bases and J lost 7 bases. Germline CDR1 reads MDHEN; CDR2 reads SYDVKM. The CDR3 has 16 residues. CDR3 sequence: CASSLNAGGPSNEQFF. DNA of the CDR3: TGTGCCAGCAGTTTGAACGCGGGGGGGCCCTCTAATGAGCAGTTCTTC.

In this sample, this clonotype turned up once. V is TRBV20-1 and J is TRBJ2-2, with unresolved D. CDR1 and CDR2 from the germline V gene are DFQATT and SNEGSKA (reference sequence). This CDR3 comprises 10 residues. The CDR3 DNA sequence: TGCAGAATGCTCACCGGGGAGCTGTTTTTT. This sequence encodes CRMLTGELFF.